This T cell receptor (beta chain) was documented in a study of T cell therapy after organ transplantation. On the study more broadly: About 80% of the ten patients were clinical responders. Across 2 to 6 intravenous infusions, patients got a median of 1.92 x 10^8 CMV-specific T cells.

Study observations and caveats: Concurrent antirejection and antiviral drugs remain unassessed confounders.

The CDR3 is 15 amino acids. The germline V gene has CDR1 LGHNA and CDR2 YSLEER. Trimming removed 3 bases from V and 0 bases from J; junction bases left unmatched: 1. Sequencing used immunoSEQ multiplex PCR; TCRdb keeps in-frame clones, though not all of them. The sample carries 15,000 to 20,000 clones, over 75% recorded once. Sample time point: 4-8 weeks after completion of therapy. Notes on this clone: The antigen is unknown.

The receptor was derived from a human patient who had received a solid organ transplant and had CMV disease. The T cells may come from the graft donor. Here the sequenced sample was CD8+ T cells from blood, taken after autologous CMV-specific T cell therapy. The chain couples TRBV4-3 to TRBJ1-3, with TRBD1 matching over 8 bases. CDR3 sequence: CASSHGTGSGNTIYF. In DNA, the CDR3 is TGCGCCAGCAGCCATGGGACAGGCTCTGGAAACACCATATATTTT.